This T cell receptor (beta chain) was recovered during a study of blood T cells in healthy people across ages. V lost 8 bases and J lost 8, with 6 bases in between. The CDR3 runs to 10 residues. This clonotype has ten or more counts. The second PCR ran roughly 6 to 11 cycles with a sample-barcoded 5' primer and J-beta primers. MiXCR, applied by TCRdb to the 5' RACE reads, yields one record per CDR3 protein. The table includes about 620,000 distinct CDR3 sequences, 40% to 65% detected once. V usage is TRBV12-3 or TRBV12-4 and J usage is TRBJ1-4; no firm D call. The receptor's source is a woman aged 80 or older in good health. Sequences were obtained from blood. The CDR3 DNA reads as TGTGCCAGCGGGCAGGAAAAACTGTTTTTT. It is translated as CASGQEKLFF.